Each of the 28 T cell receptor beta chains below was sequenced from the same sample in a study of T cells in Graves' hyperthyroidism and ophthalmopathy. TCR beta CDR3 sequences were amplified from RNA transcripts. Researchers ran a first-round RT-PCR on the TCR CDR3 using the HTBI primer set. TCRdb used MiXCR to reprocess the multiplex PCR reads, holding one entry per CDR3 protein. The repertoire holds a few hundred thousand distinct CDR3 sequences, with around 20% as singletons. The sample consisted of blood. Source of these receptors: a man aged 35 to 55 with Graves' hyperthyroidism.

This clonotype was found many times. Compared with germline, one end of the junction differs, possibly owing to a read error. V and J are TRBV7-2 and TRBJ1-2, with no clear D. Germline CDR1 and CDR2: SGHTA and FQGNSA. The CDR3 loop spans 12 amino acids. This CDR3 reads CASSSGHYGYTF. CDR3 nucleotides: TGTGCCAGCAGCTCAGGTCACTACGGCTACACCTTC.

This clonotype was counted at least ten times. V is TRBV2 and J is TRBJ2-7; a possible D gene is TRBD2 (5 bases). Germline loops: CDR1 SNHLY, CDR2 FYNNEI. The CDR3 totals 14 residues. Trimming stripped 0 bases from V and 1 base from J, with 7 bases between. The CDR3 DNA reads TGTGCCAGCAGTGAAGCGGAGGAATCCTACGAGCAGTACTTC. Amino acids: CASSEAEESYEQYF.

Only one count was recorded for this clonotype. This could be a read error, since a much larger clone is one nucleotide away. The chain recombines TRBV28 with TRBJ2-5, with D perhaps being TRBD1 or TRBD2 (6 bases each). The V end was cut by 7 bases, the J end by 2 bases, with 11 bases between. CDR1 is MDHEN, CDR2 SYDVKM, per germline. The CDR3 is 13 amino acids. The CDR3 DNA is TGTGCCAGCACTCAGGGGAGGCAAGAGACCCAGTACTTC. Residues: CASTQGRQETQYF.

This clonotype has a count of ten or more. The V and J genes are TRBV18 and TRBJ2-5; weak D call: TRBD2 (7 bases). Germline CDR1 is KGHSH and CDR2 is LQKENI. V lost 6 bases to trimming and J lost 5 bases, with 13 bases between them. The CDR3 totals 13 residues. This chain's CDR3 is CASSGGGGETQYF. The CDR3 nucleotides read TGTGCCAGCTCCGGCGGGGGCGGGGAGACCCAGTACTTC.

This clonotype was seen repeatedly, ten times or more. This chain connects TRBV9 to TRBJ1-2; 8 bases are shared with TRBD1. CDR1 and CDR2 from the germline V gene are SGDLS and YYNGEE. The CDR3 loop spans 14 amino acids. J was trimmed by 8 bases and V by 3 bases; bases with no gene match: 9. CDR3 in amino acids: CASSGPRGRRGYTF. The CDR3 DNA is TGTGCCAGCAGCGGACCCAGGGGGCGTCGGGGCTACACCTTC.

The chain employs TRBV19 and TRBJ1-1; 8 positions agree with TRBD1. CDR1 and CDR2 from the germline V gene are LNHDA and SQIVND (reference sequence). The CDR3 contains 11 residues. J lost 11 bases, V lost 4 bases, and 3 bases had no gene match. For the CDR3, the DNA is TGTGCCAGTAGTAGACAGGGGACGGCTTTCTTT. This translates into CASSRQGTAFF.

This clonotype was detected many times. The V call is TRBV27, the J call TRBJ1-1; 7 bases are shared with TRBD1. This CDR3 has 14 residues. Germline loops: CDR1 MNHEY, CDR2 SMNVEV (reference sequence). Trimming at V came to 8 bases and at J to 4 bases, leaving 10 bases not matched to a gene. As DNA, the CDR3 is TGTGCCAGCGTTAGTCGAGGGGGCGGCACTGAAGCTTTCTTT. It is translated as CASVSRGGGTEAFF.

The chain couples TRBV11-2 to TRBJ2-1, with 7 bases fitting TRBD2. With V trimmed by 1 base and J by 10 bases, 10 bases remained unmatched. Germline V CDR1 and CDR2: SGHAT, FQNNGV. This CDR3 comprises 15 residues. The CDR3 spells CASSLGNSLGGEQFF. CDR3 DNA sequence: TGTGCCAGCAGCTTAGGAAATAGCTTGGGGGGGGAGCAGTTCTTC.

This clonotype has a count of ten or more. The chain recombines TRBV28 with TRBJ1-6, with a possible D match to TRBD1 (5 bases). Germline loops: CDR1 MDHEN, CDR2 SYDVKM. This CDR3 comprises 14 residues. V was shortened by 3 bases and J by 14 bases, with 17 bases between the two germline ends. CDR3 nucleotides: TGTGCCAGCAGTTTCGGGCAGGGCCACCGGGCCCTCCACTTT. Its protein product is CASSFGQGHRALHF.

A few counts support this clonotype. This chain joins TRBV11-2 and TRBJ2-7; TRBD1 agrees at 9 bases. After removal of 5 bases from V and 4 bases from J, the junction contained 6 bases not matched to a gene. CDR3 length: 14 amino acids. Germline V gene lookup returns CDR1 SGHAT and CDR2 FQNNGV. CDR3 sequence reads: CASSNPGQGYEQYF. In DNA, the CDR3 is TGTGCCAGCAGCAACCCGGGACAGGGATACGAGCAGTACTTC.

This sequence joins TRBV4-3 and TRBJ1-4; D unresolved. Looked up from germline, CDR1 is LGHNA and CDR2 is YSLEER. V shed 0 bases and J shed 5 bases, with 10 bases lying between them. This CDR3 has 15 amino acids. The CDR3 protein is CASSQDEGLNEKLFF. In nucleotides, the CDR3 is TGCGCCAGCAGCCAAGATGAAGGGCTAAATGAAAAACTGTTTTTT.

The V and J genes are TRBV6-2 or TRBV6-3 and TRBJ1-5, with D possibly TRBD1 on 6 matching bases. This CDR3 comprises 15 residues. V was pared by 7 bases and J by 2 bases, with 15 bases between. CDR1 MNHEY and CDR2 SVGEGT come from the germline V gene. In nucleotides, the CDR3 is TGTGCCAGCACCACGCAAGCAGGGGGCAATCAGCCCCAGCATTTT. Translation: CASTTQAGGNQPQHF.

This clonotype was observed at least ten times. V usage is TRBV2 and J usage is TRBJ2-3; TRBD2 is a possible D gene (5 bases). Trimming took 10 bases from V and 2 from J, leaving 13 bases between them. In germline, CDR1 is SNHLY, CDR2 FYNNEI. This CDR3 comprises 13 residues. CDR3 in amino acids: CAIREGSTDTQYF. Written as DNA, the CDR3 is TGTGCCATCAGAGAGGGTTCCACAGATACGCAGTATTTT.

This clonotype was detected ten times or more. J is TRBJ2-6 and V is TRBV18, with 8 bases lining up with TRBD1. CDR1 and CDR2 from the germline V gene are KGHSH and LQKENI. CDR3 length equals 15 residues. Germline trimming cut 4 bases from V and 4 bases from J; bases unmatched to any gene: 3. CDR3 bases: TGTGCCAGCTCACGGACAGGGAACGGGGCCAACGTCCTGACTTTC. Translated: CASSRTGNGANVLTF.

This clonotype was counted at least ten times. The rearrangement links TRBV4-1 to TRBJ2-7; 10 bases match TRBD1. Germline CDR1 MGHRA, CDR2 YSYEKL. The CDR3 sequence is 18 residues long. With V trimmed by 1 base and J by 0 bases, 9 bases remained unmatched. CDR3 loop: CASSQARDRGDSSYEQYF. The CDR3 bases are TGCGCCAGCAGCCAAGCGCGGGACAGGGGCGACAGCTCCTACGAGCAGTACTTC.

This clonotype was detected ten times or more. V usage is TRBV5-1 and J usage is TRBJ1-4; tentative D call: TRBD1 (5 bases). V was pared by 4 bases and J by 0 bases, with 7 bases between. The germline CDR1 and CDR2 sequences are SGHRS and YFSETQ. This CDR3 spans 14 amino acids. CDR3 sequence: CASSPTATNEKLFF. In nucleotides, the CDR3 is TGCGCCAGCAGCCCGACAGCAACTAATGAAAAACTGTTTTTT.

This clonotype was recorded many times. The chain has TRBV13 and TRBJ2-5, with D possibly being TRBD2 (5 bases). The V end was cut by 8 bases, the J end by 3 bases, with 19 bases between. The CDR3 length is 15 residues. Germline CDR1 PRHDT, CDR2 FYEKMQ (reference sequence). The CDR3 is CASGGSGRAEETQYF. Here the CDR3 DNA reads TGTGCCAGCGGAGGATCCGGAAGGGCGGAAGAGACCCAGTACTTC.

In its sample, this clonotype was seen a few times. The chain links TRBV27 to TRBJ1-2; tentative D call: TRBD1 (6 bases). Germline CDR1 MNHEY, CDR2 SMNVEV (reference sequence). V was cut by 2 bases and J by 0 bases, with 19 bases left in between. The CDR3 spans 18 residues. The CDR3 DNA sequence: TGTGCCAGCAGTTTAAACTTTGGTTTTGGGGGCCCTAACTATGGCTACACCTTC. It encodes CASSLNFGFGGPNYGYTF.

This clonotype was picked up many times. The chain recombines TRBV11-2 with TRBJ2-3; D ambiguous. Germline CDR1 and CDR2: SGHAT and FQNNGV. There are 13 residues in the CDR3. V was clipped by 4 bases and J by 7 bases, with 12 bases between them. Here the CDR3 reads CASSSGFRNTQYF. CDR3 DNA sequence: TGTGCCAGCAGCTCCGGGTTTAGAAATACGCAGTATTTT.

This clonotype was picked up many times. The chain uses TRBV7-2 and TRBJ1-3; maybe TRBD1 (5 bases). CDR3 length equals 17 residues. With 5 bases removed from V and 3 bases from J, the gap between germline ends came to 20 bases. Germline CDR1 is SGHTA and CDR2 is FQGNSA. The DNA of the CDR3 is TGTGCCAGCAGCCAATTCTCCACGGGGGTTCTTGGAAACACCATATATTTT. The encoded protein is CASSQFSTGVLGNTIYF. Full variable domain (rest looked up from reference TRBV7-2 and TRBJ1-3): GAGVSQSPSNKVTEKGKDVELRCDPISGHTALYWYRQSLGQGLEFLIYFQGNSAPDKSGLPSDRFSAERTGGSVSTLTIQRTQQEDSAVYLCASSQFSTGVLGNTIYFGEGSWLTVV.

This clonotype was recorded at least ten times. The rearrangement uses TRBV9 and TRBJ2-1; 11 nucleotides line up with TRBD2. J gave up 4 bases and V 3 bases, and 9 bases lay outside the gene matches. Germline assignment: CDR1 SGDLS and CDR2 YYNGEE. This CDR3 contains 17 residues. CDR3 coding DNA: TGTGCCAGCAGCGCACCTCTAGCGGGGGGCGCATACAATGAGCAGTTCTTC. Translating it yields CASSAPLAGGAYNEQFF.

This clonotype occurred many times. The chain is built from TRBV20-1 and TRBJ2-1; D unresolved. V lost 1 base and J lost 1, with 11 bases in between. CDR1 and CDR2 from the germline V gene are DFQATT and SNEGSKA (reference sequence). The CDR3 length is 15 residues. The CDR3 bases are TGCAGTGCTAGAGTCAAGGCTTATTCCTACAATGAGCAGTTCTTC. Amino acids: CSARVKAYSYNEQFF.

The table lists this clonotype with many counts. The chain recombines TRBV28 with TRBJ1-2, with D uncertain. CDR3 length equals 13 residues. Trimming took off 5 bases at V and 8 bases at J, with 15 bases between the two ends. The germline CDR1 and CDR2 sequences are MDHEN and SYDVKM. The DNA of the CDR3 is TGTGCCAGCAGTCCCCTCGCAATCGACGGCTACACCTTC. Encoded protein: CASSPLAIDGYTF.

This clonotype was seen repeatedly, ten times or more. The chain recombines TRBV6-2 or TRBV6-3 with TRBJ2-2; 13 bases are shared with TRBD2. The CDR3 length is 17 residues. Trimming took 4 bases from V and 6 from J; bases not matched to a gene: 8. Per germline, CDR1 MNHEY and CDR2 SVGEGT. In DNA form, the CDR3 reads TGTGCCAGCAGTTTCGGACTAGCGGGGGATCGCGCCGGGGAGCTGTTTTTT. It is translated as CASSFGLAGDRAGELFF.

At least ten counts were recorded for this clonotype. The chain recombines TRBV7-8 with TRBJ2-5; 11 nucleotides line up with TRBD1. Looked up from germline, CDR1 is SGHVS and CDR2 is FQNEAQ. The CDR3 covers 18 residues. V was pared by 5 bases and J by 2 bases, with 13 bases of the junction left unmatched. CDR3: CASSPNLIGDRGQETQYF. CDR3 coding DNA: TGTGCCAGCAGCCCGAACTTAATCGGGGACAGGGGGCAAGAGACCCAGTACTTC.

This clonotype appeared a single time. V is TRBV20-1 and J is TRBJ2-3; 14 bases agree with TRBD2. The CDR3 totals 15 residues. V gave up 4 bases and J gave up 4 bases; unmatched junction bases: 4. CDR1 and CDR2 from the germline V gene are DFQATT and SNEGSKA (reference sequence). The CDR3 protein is CSAIRTSGGSDTQYF. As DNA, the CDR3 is TGCAGTGCTATCCGGACTAGCGGGGGGTCAGATACGCAGTATTTT.

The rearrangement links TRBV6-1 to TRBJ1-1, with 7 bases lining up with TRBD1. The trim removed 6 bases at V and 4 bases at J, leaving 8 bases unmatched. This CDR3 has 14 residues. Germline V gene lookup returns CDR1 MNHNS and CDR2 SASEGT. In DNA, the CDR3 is TGTGCCAGCAGACCTAGACAGGGCGGCACTGAAGCTTTCTTT. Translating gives CASRPRQGGTEAFF.

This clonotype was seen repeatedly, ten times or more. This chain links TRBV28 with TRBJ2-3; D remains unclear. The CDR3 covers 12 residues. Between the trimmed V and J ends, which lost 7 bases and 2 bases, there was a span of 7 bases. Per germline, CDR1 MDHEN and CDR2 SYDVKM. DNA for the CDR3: TGTGCCAGCACCACTGCCACAGATACGCAGTATTTT. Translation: CASTTATDTQYF.